This T cell receptor beta chain was identified during a study of T cell responses to AZD1222 COVID-19 vaccine. With regard to this clone: What it binds is unknown.

The CDR3 covers 15 residues. V shed 1 base and J shed 4 bases, with 10 bases lying between them. Per the germline V gene, CDR1 is SGHVS and CDR2 is FQNEAQ. Study results and caveats: Dominant at 160-218 and 743-854, vaccine-associated CD4 TCRs also spanned spike. Baseline serology detected seropositivity in only six AZD1222 recipients. In the spike-specific TCR repertoire, nearly half reportedly target unmutated variant regions. Among the donors, most were white British and more were female, and clonal diversity was possibly underestimated.

The table came from immunoSEQ multiplex PCR; TCRdb's copy has only in-frame clones and leaves some out. The table shows some 170,000 clones, with just over 90% occurring only once. The sample was peripheral blood, taken 28 days after the second AZD1222 dose. V usage is TRBV7-8 and J usage is TRBJ1-4; D remains ambiguous. This clonotype was sampled from an adult who received the AZD1222 COVID-19 vaccine. The CDR3, as DNA: TGTGCCAGCAGCTTAGGGAGACACAATAATGAAAAACTGTTTTTT. This translates into CASSLGRHNNEKLFF.